This TCR beta chain was identified in a study of cytomegalovirus exposure and HLA in healthy donors. Study as a whole: Caucasian-associated ancestry cluster membership applied to over 80% of over 350 genotyped donors. Study-wide points: A missense variant in DCLRE1C was later tied to TCR beta V- and J-gene trimming. Using a false discovery rate of 0.05, a later analysis showed that 15,000 to 20,000 TCR beta sequences were associated with HLA alleles.

To note about this clone: Its antigen is undetermined.

As for the donors, each was a healthy bone marrow donor. Primers included in the PCR were 60 Vbeta and 13 Jbeta primers. TCRdb's copy holds only in-frame clones and misses some; the assay was immunoSEQ multiplex PCR. The repertoire holds about 110,000 clones, with about 79% as singletons. This clonotype was sampled from a woman aged 18-30 years in good health and CMV-seronegative. Source material: PBMCs.

CDR3 in DNA: TGTGCCAGCAGTGGAGACACGGGGGTTTATGGCTACACCTTC. As protein: CASSGDTGVYGYTF. The V gene is TRBV6-1, the J gene TRBJ1-2, with TRBD1 as a possible D gene (5 bases). V was pared by 4 bases and J by 5 bases, with 14 bases between. The CDR3 is 14 amino acids. Germline V gene data show CDR1 as MNHNS and CDR2 as SASEGT.